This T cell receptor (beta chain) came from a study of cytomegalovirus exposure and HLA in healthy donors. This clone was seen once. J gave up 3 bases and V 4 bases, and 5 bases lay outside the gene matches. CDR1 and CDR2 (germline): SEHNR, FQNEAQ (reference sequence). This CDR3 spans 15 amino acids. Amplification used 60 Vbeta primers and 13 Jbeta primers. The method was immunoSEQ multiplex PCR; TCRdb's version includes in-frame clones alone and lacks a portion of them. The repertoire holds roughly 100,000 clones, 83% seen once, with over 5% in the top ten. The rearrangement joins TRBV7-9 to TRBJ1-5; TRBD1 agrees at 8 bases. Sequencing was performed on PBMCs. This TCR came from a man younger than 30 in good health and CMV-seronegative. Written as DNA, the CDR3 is TGTGCCAGCAGCTACGGGACAGGCTTCAATCAGCCCCAGCATTTT. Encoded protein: CASSYGTGFNQPQHF.